Each of the 30 T cell receptor beta chains below was sequenced from the same sample in a study of T cell repertoires in cytomegalovirus infection. No cognate antigen is known for these TCRs. Each CDR3 protein gets one entry after TCRdb re-called the reads with MiXCR. The top ten hold roughly an eighth of the sample, which has approximately 990,000 distinct CDR3 sequences, approximately 31% seen once. This specimen consisted of cultured CD8+ T cells from PBMCs, obtained from culture after CMV antigen stimulation. All receptors come from a human donor in good health (CMV status not recorded). Some clones in this sample may be carry-over from other donors' samples.

This clonotype was seen a few times. The chain employs TRBV7-9 and TRBJ2-5; no clear D. Trimming removed 5 bases from V and 1 base from J, with 11 bases in between. The CDR3 sequence is 14 residues long. CDR1 is SEHNR and CDR2 is FQNEAQ in the germline V gene (reference sequence). The CDR3 region is CASSGSMGQETQYF. Written as DNA, the CDR3 is TGTGCCAGCAGCGGGTCAATGGGCCAAGAGACCCAGTACTTC.

J is TRBJ1-1 and V is TRBV14; the D gene is possibly TRBD1 (6 bases). The CDR3 is 15 amino acids. CDR1 is SGHDN, CDR2 FVKESK, per germline. Trimming pared 3 bases from V and 10 bases from J, leaving 21 bases between. CDR3 nucleotide sequence: TGTGCCAGCAGCCAGACGGCAGGGGCATCGACCGCAGCTTTCTTT. It encodes CASSQTAGASTAAFF.

In its sample, this clonotype was seen a few times. The rearrangement links TRBV6-1 to TRBJ2-3, with D perhaps TRBD2 (6 bases). V dropped 7 bases and J dropped 2 bases, with 19 bases sitting between them. Per germline, CDR1 MNHNS and CDR2 SASEGT. This CDR3 contains 16 residues. CDR3 DNA sequence: TGTGCCAGCACCCCTCGTGGGGGGATCGTCACAGATACGCAGTATTTT. It codes for CASTPRGGIVTDTQYF.

In DNA, the CDR3 is TGTGCGGACACTTTTGTTGAGCAGTTCTTC. The encoded protein is CADTFVEQFF. This sequence joins TRBV7-9 and TRBJ2-1; possibly TRBD1 for D (5 bases). The CDR3 contains 10 residues. Per the germline V gene, CDR1 is SEHNR and CDR2 is FQNEAQ (reference sequence).

This clonotype was seen a few times. The chain carries TRBV4-1 and TRBJ2-1; D ambiguous. Deletions cut 1 base from V and 3 bases from J, with 13 bases between. Germline-derived CDR1 and CDR2 are MGHRA and YSYEKL. The length of the CDR3 is 16 residues. Here the CDR3 DNA reads TGCGCCAGCAGCCAAGGATGGGCCGGTAGCTACAATGAGCAGTTCTTC. Translated, it gives CASSQGWAGSYNEQFF.

The J gene is TRBJ1-1, the V gene TRBV27, with D unclear. Per the germline V gene, CDR1 is MNHEY and CDR2 is SMNVEV (reference sequence). The CDR3 is made up of 13 amino acids. The ends were cut back, 3 bases at V and 6 bases at J, with 11 bases in the middle. For the CDR3, the DNA is TGTGCCAGCAGTTTTGGGCGGAGGGCTGAAGCTTTCTTT. As protein: CASSFGRRAEAFF.

This clonotype occurred a few times. The chain links TRBV14 to TRBJ1-4; maybe TRBD1 (6 bases). Germline V gives CDR1 SGHDN, CDR2 FVKESK. CDR3 size: 15 residues. V lost 3 bases and J lost 0, with 8 bases in between. For the CDR3, the DNA is TGTGCCAGCAGCCAGAGGACAGCAACTAATGAAAAACTGTTTTTT. This sequence encodes CASSQRTATNEKLFF.

This clonotype appeared a single time. The chain has TRBV12-5 and TRBJ2-7; a possible D gene is TRBD2 (6 bases). The germline V and J ends were trimmed by 0 bases and 2 bases, with 11 bases remaining between them. CDR1 and CDR2 (germline): LGHNT, FRNRAP. The CDR3 is 15 residues long. The CDR3 DNA reads TGTGCTAGTGGTTTGGTAGGGGACTTACCCTACGAGCAGTACTTC. Its translation is CASGLVGDLPYEQYF.

The rearrangement links TRBV5-6 to TRBJ1-2, with D unclear. The V end lost 0 bases, the J end lost 8 bases, and 17 bases lay between the germline ends. Germline V gene lookup returns CDR1 SGHDT and CDR2 YYEEEE. The CDR3 totals 15 residues. The chain's CDR3 is CASSLVGDLLLGYTF. CDR3 bases: TGTGCCAGCAGCTTGGTTGGAGACTTACTGCTAGGCTACACCTTC.

This clonotype appeared a few times. The chain is built from TRBV7-6 and TRBJ2-7, with D perhaps given as TRBD1 or TRBD2 (5 bases each). The CDR3 is made up of 13 amino acids. V was clipped by 8 bases and J by 0 bases, with 11 bases between them. The germline CDR1 and CDR2 sequences are SGHVS and FNYEAQ. The CDR3 nucleotides are TGTGCCAGCTCGAATGGGGGCTCCTACGAGCAGTACGTC. Translation gives CASSNGGSYEQYV.

This chain joins TRBV4-1 and TRBJ2-7; D gene ambiguous. Trimming shortened V by 4 bases and J by 5 bases, and 12 bases separated the two germline ends. The germline V gene has CDR1 MGHRA and CDR2 YSYEKL. The CDR3 has 13 residues. The chain's CDR3 is CASSPSGSNEQYF. In DNA form, the CDR3 reads TGCGCCAGCAGCCCAAGTGGTTCGAACGAGCAGTACTTC.

Of note for this clonotype: A clone one base away is much larger, so this may be a read error. The chain employs TRBV10-3 and TRBJ1-5, with a weak D call TRBD1 (5 bases). V gave up 0 bases and J gave up 6 bases, with 9 bases separating them. The length of the CDR3 is 14 residues. Germline-derived CDR1 and CDR2 are ENHRY and SYGVKD. The CDR3 DNA reads as TGTGCCATCAGTGAGTCGGCGGGGACTCAGCCCCAGCATTTT. Protein sequence: CAISESAGTQPQHF.

This chain uses TRBV20-1 with TRBJ2-1, with 12 nucleotides matching TRBD2. V lost 0 bases, J lost 9 bases, and 9 bases stayed unmatched. The CDR3 runs 16 residues. Per the germline V gene, CDR1 is DFQATT and CDR2 is SNEGSKA (reference sequence). This CDR3 is CSARDSAPTSGSEQFF. Here the CDR3 DNA reads TGCAGTGCTAGAGATTCGGCCCCGACTAGCGGGAGTGAGCAGTTCTTC.

This clonotype was seen repeatedly, ten times or more. The chain links TRBV7-2 to TRBJ2-4; D possibly corresponds to TRBD1 (6 bases). Germline CDR1 SGHTA, CDR2 FQGNSA. Trimming took off 5 bases at V and 5 bases at J, with 7 bases between the two ends. The CDR3 loop spans 12 amino acids. This chain's CDR3 is CASSHRENIQYF. CDR3 bases: TGTGCCAGCAGCCACAGGGAAAACATTCAGTACTTC.

This clonotype was counted between two and nine times. The rearrangement links TRBV5-5 to TRBJ2-5; unclear D gene. CDR1 is SGHKS, CDR2 YYEKEE, per germline (reference sequence). The CDR3 covers 14 residues. The V and J ends lost 4 bases and 1 base respectively, with 11 bases between them. The CDR3 DNA is TGTGCCAGCAGCGACGTAACAGCCCAAGAGACCCAGTACTTC. It codes for CASSDVTAQETQYF.

The table lists this clonotype with a few counts. The V call is TRBV27, the J call TRBJ2-3; 12 positions agree with TRBD2. The CDR3 consists of 16 residues. The germline CDR1 and CDR2 sequences are MNHEY and SMNVEV (reference sequence). Losses at the gene ends were 3 bases for V and 4 bases for J; bases not matched to a gene: 5. The CDR3 is CASSFGTSGPADTQYF. CDR3 sequence (DNA): TGTGCCAGCAGTTTCGGGACTAGCGGGCCTGCAGATACGCAGTATTTT.

The chain is built from TRBV20-1 and TRBJ2-4, with D perhaps matching TRBD2 (5 bases). CDR3 length equals 16 residues. From germline, CDR1 is DFQATT and CDR2 SNEGSKA (reference sequence). Trimming removed 5 bases from V and 2 bases from J, with 19 bases in between. Written as DNA, the CDR3 is TGCAGTGCTCTGAACGGGGAATCTGGGTCCAAAAACATTCAGTACTTC. Its translation is CSALNGESGSKNIQYF.

The chain carries TRBV4-1 and TRBJ1-2, with D perhaps TRBD1 (5 bases). The V end lost 0 bases, the J end lost 14 bases, and 13 bases lay between the germline ends. Germline lookup yields CDR1 MGHRA and CDR2 YSYEKL. This CDR3 spans 12 amino acids. CDR3 sequence: CASSQDGDRKTF. For the CDR3, the DNA is TGCGCCAGCAGCCAAGATGGGGACCGGAAAACCTTC.

The gene calls are TRBV6-6 and TRBJ1-5; D is uncertain. Trimming removed 2 bases at V and 7 bases at J, with 6 bases between. The germline gives CDR1 MNHNY, CDR2 SVGAGI (reference sequence). The length of the CDR3 is 12 residues. The CDR3, as DNA: TGTGCCAGCAGTTACAGGGCACAGCCCCAGCATTTT. It yields the protein CASSYRAQPQHF.

The chain carries TRBV7-8 and TRBJ1-2; D uncertain. With 1 base removed from V and 5 bases from J, the gap between germline ends came to 17 bases. Germline loops: CDR1 SGHVS, CDR2 FQNEAQ. The CDR3 runs to 16 residues. The CDR3 loop reads CASSLEKVGLLYGYTF. CDR3 nucleotide sequence: TGTGCCAGCAGCTTAGAGAAGGTGGGGTTGCTATATGGCTACACCTTC.

V and J are TRBV7-9 and TRBJ2-5; TRBD2 matches at 8 bases. This CDR3 has 16 amino acids. Germline V lookup: CDR1 SEHNR, CDR2 FQNEAQ (reference sequence). After removal of 2 bases from V and 2 bases from J, the junction contained 7 bases not matched to a gene. Here the CDR3 DNA reads TGTGCCAGCAGCTTACCGGGGGGGTTGCGACAAGAGACCCAGTACTTC. Amino acids: CASSLPGGLRQETQYF.

The chain couples TRBV19 to TRBJ1-1; maybe TRBD1 (6 bases). V was trimmed by 10 bases and J by 6 bases, leaving 12 bases between them. There are 11 residues in the CDR3. From germline, CDR1 is LNHDA and CDR2 SQIVND (reference sequence). As DNA, the CDR3 is TGTGCCACCCTAGGGGGTGCTGAAGCTTTCTTT. Its protein is CATLGGAEAFF.

The gene calls are TRBV7-9 and TRBJ2-1, with D possibly called TRBD1 or TRBD2 (5 bases each). V lost 8 bases and J lost 8, with 13 bases in between. The germline gives CDR1 SEHNR, CDR2 FQNEAQ (reference sequence). This CDR3 contains 12 residues. Written as DNA, the CDR3 is TGTGCCAGCGCGGCCCGAGGGGATGAGCAGTTCTTC. This sequence encodes CASAARGDEQFF. Full variable domain (remainder filled in from reference TRBV7-9 and TRBJ2-1): DTGVSQNPRHKITKRGQNVTFRCDPISEHNRLYWYRQTLGQGPEFLTYFQNEAQLEKSRLLSDRFSAERPKGSFSTLEIQRTEQGDSAMYLCASAARGDEQFFGPGTRLTVL.

The genes are TRBV6-6 and TRBJ2-1; D is unresolved. This CDR3 comprises 13 residues. The ends were cut back, 3 bases at V and 6 bases at J, with 9 bases in the middle. The V gene's germline CDR1 is MNHNY and CDR2 SVGAGI (reference sequence). The CDR3 bases are TGTGCCAGCAGTTATTTACTTAGCAATGAGCAGTTCTTC. This codes for CASSYLLSNEQFF.

This sequence joins TRBV4-2 and TRBJ2-3; 8 bases line up with TRBD2. Germline CDR1 is LGHNA and CDR2 is YNFKEQ. V lost 0 bases to trimming and J lost 5 bases; unmatched junction nucleotides: 4. The CDR3 extends over 15 amino acids. As DNA, the CDR3 is TGTGCCAGCAGCCAAGAAGGACTAGCTCTAGATACGCAGTATTTT. It codes for CASSQEGLALDTQYF.

The gene calls are TRBV5-4 and TRBJ1-5; D ambiguous. Germline values: CDR1 SGHNT, CDR2 YYREEE (reference sequence). The CDR3 runs to 15 residues. With 0 bases removed from V and 3 bases from J, the gap between germline ends came to 10 bases. For the CDR3, the DNA is TGTGCCAGCAGCTTGGCTGGGTTCCCCAATCAGCCCCAGCATTTT. It is translated as CASSLAGFPNQPQHF. The entire variable domain, with the rest obtained from reference TRBV5-4 and TRBJ1-5, is as follows: ETGVTQSPTHLIKTRGQQVTLRCSSQSGHNTVSWYQQALGQGPQFIFQYYREEENGRGNFPPRFSGLQFPNYSSELNVNALELDDSALYLCASSLAGFPNQPQHFGDGTRLSIL.

This clonotype was seen only a few times. The chain combines TRBV6-2 or TRBV6-3 with TRBJ1-2; D gene unclear. The CDR3 length is 11 residues. Germline-derived CDR1 and CDR2 are MNHEY and SVGEGT. V shed 8 bases and J shed 8 bases, with 12 bases lying between them. CDR3 DNA: TGTGCCAGCGGGATTATCCGGGGCTACACCTTC. Translation gives CASGIIRGYTF.

This clonotype was counted between two and nine times. The rearrangement uses TRBV28 and TRBJ2-1; no clear D gene. This CDR3 is 15 amino acids long. Germline-derived CDR1 and CDR2 are MDHEN and SYDVKM. The ends were cut back, 5 bases at V and 0 bases at J, with 11 bases in the middle. In DNA, the CDR3 is TGTGCCAGCAGTGACCAATCGAGCTCCTACAATGAGCAGTTCTTC. Its protein is CASSDQSSSYNEQFF.

This clonotype was found many times. The V call is TRBV7-8, the J call TRBJ2-7; 7 bases match TRBD1. Germline V gene sequence: CDR1 SGHVS, CDR2 FQNEAQ. The CDR3 is 15 amino acids. J lost 0 bases, V lost 4 bases, and 6 bases had no gene match. CDR3 sequence reads: CASSSRWDSSYEQYF. The CDR3 DNA follows: TGTGCCAGCAGCTCTAGATGGGACAGCTCCTACGAGCAGTACTTC.

Remarks on this clonotype: The junction departs from the called germline gene at one end, perhaps through a read error. The genes are TRBV19 and TRBJ1-2, with D hard to call. There are 14 residues in the CDR3. CDR1 is LNHDA, CDR2 SQIVND, per germline (reference sequence). CDR3 nucleotides: TGTGACAGTAGTATCGGGCCCACTGAGTATGGCTACACCTTC. Protein: CDSSIGPTEYGYTF.